The following is a TCR beta chain sequence with its context. Its matching antigen is unknown. This entry is derived from a study of OX40 agonist ivuxolimab in advanced cancers. Study-wide results and caveats: CD8+ T cells averaged more expanded clones than CD4+.

Clones were read by immunoSEQ multiplex PCR, and TCRdb kept only the in-frame ones, dropping some. The table includes about 94,000 clones, over 75% detected once. The germline gives CDR1 SGHVS, CDR2 FQNEAQ. Trimming stripped 2 bases from V and 2 bases from J, with 16 bases between. The CDR3 sequence is 17 residues long. This sequence joins TRBV7-8 and TRBJ1-5; D gene uncertain. This material consisted of CD4+ or CD8+ T cells sorted from blood, taken in a trial of the OX40 agonist ivuxolimab. The receptor was isolated from an adult with an advanced solid tumor such as melanoma, head and neck, liver or kidney cancer. CDR3 residues: CASSLSVRVVGNQPQHF. The CDR3 nucleotides read TGTGCCAGCAGCTTAAGTGTGAGGGTAGTAGGCAATCAGCCCCAGCATTTT.